The 7 T cell receptor beta chains in this list originate from one sample, sequenced in a study of cytomegalovirus exposure and HLA in healthy donors. 13 Jbeta primers and 60 Vbeta primers were used for the PCR. Produced via immunoSEQ multiplex PCR; TCRdb's table is partial and in-frame only. The sample gives some 130,000 clones, over 70% of which show up once; roughly 2.3% is in the top ten. The material sequenced was PBMCs. The receptors derive from a man aged 25-40 years in good health and CMV-seronegative.

This clone was counted only a few times. The chain is built from TRBV30 and TRBJ1-5, with D maybe TRBD1 (5 bases). Germline-derived CDR1 and CDR2 are GTSNPN and SVGIG (reference sequence). This CDR3 is 13 amino acids long. Deletions cut 2 bases from V and 5 bases from J, with 10 bases between. The CDR3 region is CAWSFREDQPQHF. CDR3 DNA: TGTGCCTGGAGTTTCAGGGAGGATCAGCCCCAGCATTTT.

A few counts support this clone. The chain carries TRBV19 and TRBJ1-2, with 8 bases fitting TRBD1. The V gene end was trimmed by 7 bases and the J gene end by 3 bases; junction bases not matched to a gene: 4. The CDR3 length is 13 residues. Germline V lookup: CDR1 LNHDA, CDR2 SQIVND (reference sequence). The CDR3 loop reads CASNQGADYGYTF. DNA of the CDR3: TGTGCCAGTAACCAGGGGGCTGACTATGGCTACACCTTC.

The CDR3 is CASTWRQGGEQYF. In DNA, the CDR3 is TGTGCCAGCACCTGGCGACAGGGAGGTGAGCAGTACTTC. The chain combines TRBV7-2 with TRBJ2-7; perhaps TRBD1 as D (7 bases). CDR1 and CDR2 (germline): SGHTA, FQGNSA. V shed 7 bases and J shed 7 bases, with 17 bases lying between them. The CDR3 loop spans 13 amino acids. Full variable domain (outside the CDR3, taken from reference TRBV7-2 and TRBJ2-7): GAGVSQSPSNKVTEKGKDVELRCDPISGHTALYWYRQSLGQGLEFLIYFQGNSAPDKSGLPSDRFSAERTGGSVSTLTIQRTQQEDSAVYLCASTWRQGGEQYFGPGTRLTVT.

V and J are TRBV10-3 and TRBJ2-3, with TRBD2 matching over 16 bases. Germline-derived CDR1 and CDR2 are ENHRY and SYGVKD. Trimming cost V 7 bases and J 5 bases; bases outside gene matches: 9. The CDR3 is 17 amino acids. The CDR3 sequence: CAITPGLAGGPVDTQYF. DNA for the CDR3: TGTGCCATCACCCCGGGACTAGCGGGAGGGCCGGTAGATACGCAGTATTTT.

This sequence joins TRBV6-5 and TRBJ2-7; TRBD1 is a possible D gene (5 bases). This CDR3 comprises 15 residues. V was clipped by 4 bases and J by 1 base, with 14 bases between them. CDR1 is MNHEY and CDR2 is SVGAGI in the germline V gene. The CDR3 loop is CASSFDSTFSYEQYF. CDR3 coding DNA: TGTGCCAGCAGTTTCGACAGTACTTTTTCCTACGAGCAGTACTTC.

CDR3 coding DNA: TGTGCCAGCAGTTGGGACTTCAATCAGCCCCAGCATTTT. This gives the protein CASSWDFNQPQHF. The chain uses TRBV27 and TRBJ1-5, with a weak D call TRBD1 (5 bases). The CDR3 contains 13 residues. Per germline, CDR1 MNHEY and CDR2 SMNVEV (reference sequence). Trimming took 4 bases from V and 3 from J, leaving 7 bases between them.

V gene TRBV2 combines with J gene TRBJ1-5, with D perhaps matching TRBD1 (6 bases). Looked up from germline, CDR1 is SNHLY and CDR2 is FYNNEI. The CDR3 has 15 amino acids. The V end lost 2 bases, the J end lost 1 base, and 9 bases lay between the germline ends. DNA for the CDR3: TGTGCCAGCAGTGAACTCGACAGGAGCAATCAGCCCCAGCATTTT. Translated, it gives CASSELDRSNQPQHF.